This TCR beta chain emerged from a study of blood T cell repertoires in COVID-19 (dated by TCRdb to 2019 to 2021). Broadly, across the study: Collaborator samples came from the United States, Italy and Spain and covered acute and convalescent phases of COVID-19. The prospective study material was composed of cDNA or gDNA derived from T cells, B-cell-depleted T cells, or PBMCs. Deeply sampled blood TCRbeta repertoires from subjects exposed to, actively infected with, or recovered from COVID-19 were included in the dataset. The repertoires were released in a freely available public database intended as a resource for research on the immune response to SARS-CoV-2. The samples were drawn from two sources: the first 160 participants of the ongoing ImmuneRACE study, and over 950 subjects contributed by 6 global collaborators. The sample metadata nearly always contained a de-identified subject ID, COVID-19 status, age in years and sex. Where available, HLA class I and class II types were taken from metadata supplied by the sample provider and were not determined by assay-based typing. The research as a whole found: The quantity of clinical and demographic metadata differed by source and by participant and was supplied without curation.

TCRbeta CDR3 regions were amplified from genomic DNA by means of the immunoSEQ Assay, a bias-controlled multiplex PCR. The original pipeline was this. The number of nucleated cells in each sample was estimated by amplification of reference gene primers within the assay. Sequence reads were collapsed and filtered to measure the absolute abundance of every unique TCRbeta CDR3 rearrangement. For each sample, productive Simpson clonality was calculated as the square root of Simpson's diversity index across productive rearrangements. Drawn from immuneACCESS, this table holds only the in-frame rearrangements with V and J called that TCRdb kept. Clones are partly lost; checked studies trace under half to an unresolved V gene and leave the rest unexplained. V, J and clone size were drawn from that table, and D and trimming were deduced from the DNA. The sample yields some 57,000 clones; 80% to 90% were counted once. Roughly 1.6% of the sample is taken by the ten largest.

Notes on this clone: Its antigen is unknown. No base quality information exists; no much larger clone differs at one position.

The collaborating institutions used their own protocols to collect whole blood in K2EDTA tubes. For TCRbeta analysis, collaborators shipped samples as frozen whole blood, isolated PBMCs, or DNA extracted from either of those sample types. The sequenced sample was peripheral blood. This TCR derives from a man between 60 and 70 years old with acute or convalescent COVID-19.

Here the CDR3 is given as CASSRFREELKAFF. The nucleotides are TGTGCCAGCAGCCGCTTTCGGGAGGAATTAAAAGCTTTCTTT. The chain links TRBV14 with TRBJ1-1, with the D gene not clear enough to name. V loses 4 bases of germline sequence and J loses 9 bases, and the interval between the two ends is 18 bases. The CDR3 has 14 amino acids, counting the end cysteine and phenylalanine. The entry retains the CDR3 DNA only, 42 bases that are in frame from base 1. The germline V gene supplies CDR1 SGHDN and CDR2 FVKESK.